These T cell receptor beta chains were read from a single sample in a study of blood T cell repertoires in COVID-19. Some clones are missing from TCRdb's copy, which holds only in-frame ones; the method was immunoSEQ multiplex PCR. The sample has fewer than 300,000 clones, around 85% seen once. Sequences were obtained from peripheral blood. The receptor set was obtained from a human donor with COVID-19, enrolled during active disease. The donor label of this sample is uncertain. Both conserved end residues are part of each CDR3. Fields, in order: V gene, clone size, J gene, D gene, CDR3 DNA, CDR3 protein. The D gene is left open where the match is weak. Clone size is stated in some rows and not others, as once, few, many or a class when expanded.

V: TRBV6-5
size: NA
J: TRBJ2-5
D: NA
DNA: TGTGCCAGCAGTTACGGGCAGTTTGTAGAGACCCAGTACTTC
CDR3: CASSYGQFVETQYF

V: TRBV9
size: NA
J: TRBJ1-1
D: NA
DNA: TGTGCCAGCAGCGTACTGGGACAAGCAACTGAAGCTTTCTTT
CDR3: CASSVLGQATEAFF

V: TRBV9
size: once
J: TRBJ2-7
D: TRBD1
DNA: TGTGCCAGCAGCGTAGATAACAGGGGGCGTGGCGAGCAGTACTTC
CDR3: CASSVDNRGRGEQYF

V: TRBV5-1
size: NA
J: TRBJ1-4
D: NA
DNA: TGCGCCAGCAGCTCGTTAACAGGTTCGGATGAAAAACTGTTTTTT
CDR3: CASSSLTGSDEKLFF

V: TRBV21-1
size: NA
J: TRBJ2-7
D: NA
DNA: TGTGCCAGCAGCAAGGTGACAGGGCCTCTGTTTGAGCAGTACTTC
CDR3: CASSKVTGPLFEQYF

V: TRBV30
size: NA
J: TRBJ1-1
D: TRBD1
DNA: TGTGCCTGGATGGTCACAGGGGAAACTGAAGCTTTCTTT
CDR3: CAWMVTGETEAFF

V: TRBV18
size: NA
J: TRBJ1-2
D: NA
DNA: TGTGCCAGCTCACCATATGGTCAGGATGGCTACACCTTC
CDR3: CASSPYGQDGYTF

V: TRBV5-1
size: once
J: TRBJ1-1
D: TRBD1
DNA: TGCGCCAGCAGCTTCCAGGGGGCGGAAAACACTGAAGCTTTCTTT
CDR3: CASSFQGAENTEAFF

V: TRBV28
size: NA
J: TRBJ2-7
D: NA
DNA: TGTGCCAGCAGTCGGCAGGGGGGTAGGCCCTACGAGCAGTACTTC
CDR3: CASSRQGGRPYEQYF

V: TRBV5-1
size: NA
J: TRBJ2-7
D: TRBD1
DNA: TGCGCCAGCAGCTCACCGGGACAGGGTACCTACGAGCAGTACTTC
CDR3: CASSSPGQGTYEQYF

V: TRBV11-3
size: NA
J: TRBJ2-2
D: NA
DNA: TGTGCCAGCAGCCTAGCCCAGGGCAACACCGGGGAGCTGTTTTTT
CDR3: CASSLAQGNTGELFF

V: TRBV5-6
size: NA
J: TRBJ1-4
D: NA
DNA: TGTGCCAGCACCCGGGATGCAACTAATGAAAAACTGTTTTTT
CDR3: CASTRDATNEKLFF

V: TRBV25-1
size: NA
J: TRBJ1-3
D: NA
DNA: TGTGCCAGCAGCCCCGGGGGAAGAAACACCATATATTTT
CDR3: CASSPGGRNTIYF

V: TRBV7-3
size: NA
J: TRBJ2-3
D: NA
DNA: TGTGCCAGCAGCTTAATGGCGGCAGCTAGCACAGATACGCAGTATTTT
CDR3: CASSLMAAASTDTQYF

V: TRBV5-1
size: NA
J: TRBJ2-4
D: NA
DNA: TGCGCCAGCAGCTTGGTTGCGGGTGAGGGTGGAAACATTCAGTACTTC
CDR3: CASSLVAGEGGNIQYF

V: TRBV9
size: NA
J: TRBJ1-2
D: TRBD1
DNA: TGTGCCAGCAGCGGACCCTCGGGACAGGGGGCGCGAGGCTACACCTTC
CDR3: CASSGPSGQGARGYTF

V: TRBV5-1
size: few
J: TRBJ1-2
D: NA
DNA: TGCGCCAGCAGCTTAAGAGCTTGGTCTAACTATGGCTACACCTTC
CDR3: CASSLRAWSNYGYTF

V: TRBV29-1
size: once
J: TRBJ1-1
D: TRBD1
DNA: TGCAGCGCTGACCGGACAGGGAACACTGAAGCTTTCTTT
CDR3: CSADRTGNTEAFF

V: TRBV12-3/TRBV12-4
size: few
J: TRBJ1-4
D: TRBD1
DNA: TGTGCCAGCAGTTTCCGGGGACAGGGGCAACTGTTTTTT
CDR3: CASSFRGQGQLFF

V: TRBV11-2
size: once
J: TRBJ2-7
D: NA
DNA: TGTGCCAGCAGCTTACCCTCCGGGGAGACCAAGTACTTC
CDR3: CASSLPSGETKYF

V: TRBV5-1
size: NA
J: TRBJ1-1
D: TRBD1
DNA: TGCGCCAGCAGCCTCGGGACAGGGGGAAACACTGAAGCTTTCTTT
CDR3: CASSLGTGGNTEAFF

V: TRBV19
size: NA
J: TRBJ1-2
D: TRBD1
DNA: TGTGCCAGTAAGCGACCGGGACAGGGGACCGCCGGCTATGGCTACACCTTC
CDR3: CASKRPGQGTAGYGYTF

V: TRBV28
size: NA
J: TRBJ2-7
D: NA
DNA: TGTGCCAGCTATGGGCTACTCGAGCAGTACTTC
CDR3: CASYGLLEQYF

V: TRBV24-1
size: NA
J: TRBJ1-4
D: TRBD1
DNA: TGTGCCACCAGTGATACAGGGGCGACTAATGAAAAACTGTTTTTT
CDR3: CATSDTGATNEKLFF

V: TRBV20-1
size: NA
J: TRBJ1-6
D: NA
DNA: TGCAGTGCTAGTTTCTCTTATAATTCACCCCTCCACTTT
CDR3: CSASFSYNSPLHF

V: TRBV7-3
size: once
J: TRBJ2-2
D: TRBD2
DNA: TGTGCCAGCAGCCCGGGGGTAGCGGGAGCCGGGGAGCTGTTTTTT
CDR3: CASSPGVAGAGELFF

V: TRBV3-1/TRBV3-2
size: once
J: TRBJ2-5
D: NA
DNA: TGTGCCAGCAGCCAAGCTCGGGAGACCCAGTACTTC
CDR3: CASSQARETQYF

V: TRBV15
size: NA
J: TRBJ2-7
D: TRBD1
DNA: TGTGCCACCAGCAGAGTGTCGGGACAGGGGACCCACGAGCAGTACTTC
CDR3: CATSRVSGQGTHEQYF

V: TRBV30
size: once
J: TRBJ2-1
D: TRBD2
DNA: TGTGCCTGGAGTCCTACCTTAGCGGGAGGGATGAATGAGCAGTTCTTC
CDR3: CAWSPTLAGGMNEQFF

V: TRBV19
size: few
J: TRBJ1-5
D: NA
DNA: TGTGCCAGTAGTCCCTATAGCATCAATCAGCCCCAGCATTTT
CDR3: CASSPYSINQPQHF

V: TRBV5-1
size: NA
J: TRBJ1-1
D: NA
DNA: TGCGCCAGCAGCTGGGGCGGGGTCGATCGCACTGAAGCTTTCTTT
CDR3: CASSWGGVDRTEAFF

V: TRBV2
size: NA
J: TRBJ1-1
D: TRBD1
DNA: TGTGCCAGCAGTGGGACAGGGGTTGGGAACACTGAAGCTTTCTTT
CDR3: CASSGTGVGNTEAFF

V: TRBV11-2
size: few
J: TRBJ1-5
D: NA
DNA: TGTGCCAGCAGTCCTGACAGGAATCAGCCCCAGCATTTT
CDR3: CASSPDRNQPQHF